The present TCR beta chain was sequenced within a study of T cell repertoires in cytomegalovirus infection. TCRdb ran MiXCR on the reads and lists one entry per CDR3 protein. The sample consists of around 290,000 distinct CDR3 sequences, roughly 24% of them appearing once. In its sample, this clonotype was seen many times. The V and J ends lost 5 bases and 1 base respectively, with 15 bases between them. The V gene's germline CDR1 is SGHAT and CDR2 FQNNGV. The length of the CDR3 is 16 residues. The origin of this receptor is a human donor in good health (CMV status not recorded). Some clones in this sample may be carry-over from other donors' samples. This chain uses TRBV11-2 with TRBJ2-1, with D perhaps TRBD1 or TRBD2 (6 bases each). Sequencing was performed on PBMCs. The CDR3 coding sequence is TGTGCCAGCAGCCATACCCGCGGGACATCCTACAATGAGCAGTTCTTC. Protein product: CASSHTRGTSYNEQFF. Variable domain in full (rest from reference TRBV11-2 and TRBJ2-1): EAGVAQSPRYKIIEKRQSVAFWCNPISGHATLYWYQQILGQGPKLLIQFQNNGVVDDSQLPKDRFSAERLKGVDSTLKIQPAKLEDSAVYLCASSHTRGTSYNEQFFGPGTRLTVL.